This TCR beta chain derives from a study of yellow fever vaccine responses in identical twins. Regarding the study as a whole: A vaccine T cell response that seemed partly convergent and partly personalized was reported in twins.

MiXCR was run by TCRdb on the RT-PCR reads, yielding one entry per CDR3 protein. The sample has more than 15,000 distinct CDR3 sequences; approximately 70% are singletons. With respect to this clonotype: Its antigen is not known.

With 5 bases clipped from V and 5 bases from J, the junction kept 4 bases outside the gene matches. This CDR3 is built from 13 residues. Germline CDR1 SGHAT, CDR2 FQDESV (reference sequence). V usage is TRBV11-1 and J usage is TRBJ2-7, with 9 bases lining up with TRBD1. The TCR was taken from a woman aged 18-30 years who received the yellow fever vaccine. The sequences come from T cells from blood (PBMCs), unsorted or a sorted subset (not recorded which), collected before or after yellow fever vaccination (not recorded which). The CDR3 spells CASSPRTGDEQYF. The CDR3 DNA reads as TGTGCCAGCAGCCCCCGGACAGGGGACGAGCAGTACTTC.